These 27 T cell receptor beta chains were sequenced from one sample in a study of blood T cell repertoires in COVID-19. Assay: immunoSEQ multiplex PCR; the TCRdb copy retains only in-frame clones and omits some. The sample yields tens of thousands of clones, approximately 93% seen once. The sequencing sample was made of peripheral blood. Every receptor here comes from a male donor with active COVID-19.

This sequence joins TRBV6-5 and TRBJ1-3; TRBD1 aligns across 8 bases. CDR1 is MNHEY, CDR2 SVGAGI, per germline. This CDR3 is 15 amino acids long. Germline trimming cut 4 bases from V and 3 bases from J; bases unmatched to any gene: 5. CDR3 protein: CASSSDRGYGNTIYF. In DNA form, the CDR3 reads TGTGCCAGCAGTTCCGACAGGGGATATGGAAACACCATATATTTT.

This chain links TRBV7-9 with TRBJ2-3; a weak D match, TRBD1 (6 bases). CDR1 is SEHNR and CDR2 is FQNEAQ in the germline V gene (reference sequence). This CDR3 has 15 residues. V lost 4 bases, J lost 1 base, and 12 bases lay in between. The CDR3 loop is CASSSGQWRTDTQYF. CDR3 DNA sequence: TGTGCCAGCAGCTCCGGACAGTGGCGCACAGATACGCAGTATTTT. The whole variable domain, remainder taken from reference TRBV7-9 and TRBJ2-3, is DTGVSQNPRHKITKRGQNVTFRCDPISEHNRLYWYRQTLGQGPEFLTYFQNEAQLEKSRLLSDRFSAERPKGSFSTLEIQRTEQGDSAMYLCASSSGQWRTDTQYFGPGTRLTVL.

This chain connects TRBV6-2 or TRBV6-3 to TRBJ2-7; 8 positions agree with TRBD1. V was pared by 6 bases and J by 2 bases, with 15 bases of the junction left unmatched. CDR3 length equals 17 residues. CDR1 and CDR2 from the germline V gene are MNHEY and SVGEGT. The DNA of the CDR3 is TGTGCCAGCAGCTTGTCAACCGGGACAGGAAGTCCCTACGAGCAGTACTTC. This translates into CASSLSTGTGSPYEQYF.

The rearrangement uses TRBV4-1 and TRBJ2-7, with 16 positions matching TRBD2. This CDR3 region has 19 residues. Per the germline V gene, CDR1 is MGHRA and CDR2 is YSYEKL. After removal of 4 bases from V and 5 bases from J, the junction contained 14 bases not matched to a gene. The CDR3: CASSPRGPGLAGGNHEQYF. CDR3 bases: TGCGCCAGCAGCCCCCGAGGACCGGGACTAGCGGGGGGGAACCACGAGCAGTACTTC.

In DNA form, the CDR3 reads TGTGCCAGCAGCTCAGCGGCAGACTCTAATGAAAAACTGTTTTTT. It codes for CASSSAADSNEKLFF. The V call is TRBV7-9, the J call TRBJ1-4; D remains ambiguous. The CDR3 has 15 amino acids. Trimming took 4 bases from V and 3 from J, leaving 12 bases between them. Germline V gives CDR1 SEHNR, CDR2 FQNEAQ (reference sequence). The full variable domain, in which reference TRBV7-9 and TRBJ1-4 provide the parts outside the CDR3, is DTGVSQNPRHKITKRGQNVTFRCDPISEHNRLYWYRQTLGQGPEFLTYFQNEAQLEKSRLLSDRFSAERPKGSFSTLEIQRTEQGDSAMYLCASSSAADSNEKLFFGSGTQLSVL.

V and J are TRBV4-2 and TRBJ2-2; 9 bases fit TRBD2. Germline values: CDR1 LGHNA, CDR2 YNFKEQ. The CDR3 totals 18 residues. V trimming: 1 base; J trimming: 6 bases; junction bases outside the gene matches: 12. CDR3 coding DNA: TGTGCCAGCAGCCAAGGGTCTAGCGGGGTAGAAATGGCCGGGGAGCTGTTTTTT. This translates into CASSQGSSGVEMAGELFF.

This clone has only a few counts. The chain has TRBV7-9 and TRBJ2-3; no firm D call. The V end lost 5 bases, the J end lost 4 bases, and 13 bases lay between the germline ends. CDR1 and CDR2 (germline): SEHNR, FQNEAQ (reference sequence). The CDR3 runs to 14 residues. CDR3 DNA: TGTGCCAGCAGCCCCACACGAAATCCAGATACGCAGTATTTT. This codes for CASSPTRNPDTQYF. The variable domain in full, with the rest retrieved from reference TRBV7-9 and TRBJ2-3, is DTGVSQNPRHKITKRGQNVTFRCDPISEHNRLYWYRQTLGQGPEFLTYFQNEAQLEKSRLLSDRFSAERPKGSFSTLEIQRTEQGDSAMYLCASSPTRNPDTQYFGPGTRLTVL.

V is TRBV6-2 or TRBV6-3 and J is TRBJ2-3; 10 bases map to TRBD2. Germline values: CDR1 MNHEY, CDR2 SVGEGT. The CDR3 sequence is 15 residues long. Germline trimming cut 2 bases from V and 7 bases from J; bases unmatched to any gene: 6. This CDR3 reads CASSYRLAGAYTQYF. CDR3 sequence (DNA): TGTGCCAGCAGTTACCGGCTAGCGGGGGCCTATACGCAGTATTTT.

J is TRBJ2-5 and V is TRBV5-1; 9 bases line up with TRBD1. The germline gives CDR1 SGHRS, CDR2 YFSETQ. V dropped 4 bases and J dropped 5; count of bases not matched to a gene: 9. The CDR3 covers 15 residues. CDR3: CASSLRDRARETQYF. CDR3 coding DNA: TGCGCCAGCAGCCTCCGGGACAGGGCACGGGAGACCCAGTACTTC.

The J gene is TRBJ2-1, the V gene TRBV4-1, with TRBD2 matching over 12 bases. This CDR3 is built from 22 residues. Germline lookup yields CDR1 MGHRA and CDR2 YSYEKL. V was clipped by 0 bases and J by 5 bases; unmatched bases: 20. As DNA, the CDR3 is TGCGCCAGCAGCCAAGATCGGATAGCGGGGCTAGCGGGGGGGCGTTGGAACAATGAGCAGTTCTTC. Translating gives CASSQDRIAGLAGGRWNNEQFF.

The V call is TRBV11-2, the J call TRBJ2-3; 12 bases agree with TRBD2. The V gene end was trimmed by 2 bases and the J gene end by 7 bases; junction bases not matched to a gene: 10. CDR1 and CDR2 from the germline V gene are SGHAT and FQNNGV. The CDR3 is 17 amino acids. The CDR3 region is CASSLFRTSGVNYTQYF. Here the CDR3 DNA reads TGTGCCAGCAGCTTATTCCGGACTAGCGGGGTAAATTATACGCAGTATTTT.

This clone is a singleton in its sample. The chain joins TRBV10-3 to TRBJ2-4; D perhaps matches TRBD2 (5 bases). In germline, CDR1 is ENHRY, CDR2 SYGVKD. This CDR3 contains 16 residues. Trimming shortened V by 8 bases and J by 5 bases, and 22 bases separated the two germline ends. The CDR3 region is CAIGNGGLLGQNIQYF. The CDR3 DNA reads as TGTGCCATCGGAAACGGCGGGCTGCTCGGGCAAAACATTCAGTACTTC.

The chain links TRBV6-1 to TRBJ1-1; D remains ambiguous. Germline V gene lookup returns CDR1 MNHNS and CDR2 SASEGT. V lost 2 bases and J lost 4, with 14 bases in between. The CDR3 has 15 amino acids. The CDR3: CASSEYRGMGTEAFF. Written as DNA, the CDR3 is TGTGCCAGCAGTGAATATCGGGGAATGGGCACTGAAGCTTTCTTT.

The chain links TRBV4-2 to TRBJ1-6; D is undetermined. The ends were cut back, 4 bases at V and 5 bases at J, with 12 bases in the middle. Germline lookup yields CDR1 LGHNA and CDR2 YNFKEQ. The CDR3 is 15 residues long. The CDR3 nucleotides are TGTGCCAGCAGCCCGGAGGTTCGTGATAATTCACCCCTCCACTTT. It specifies CASSPEVRDNSPLHF.

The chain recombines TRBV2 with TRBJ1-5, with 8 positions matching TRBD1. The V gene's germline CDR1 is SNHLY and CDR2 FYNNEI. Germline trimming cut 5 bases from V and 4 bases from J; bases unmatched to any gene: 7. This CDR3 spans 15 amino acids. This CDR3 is CASSWDRTSNQPQHF. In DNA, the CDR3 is TGTGCCAGCAGTTGGGACAGGACATCGAATCAGCCCCAGCATTTT. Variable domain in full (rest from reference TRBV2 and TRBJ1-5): EPEVTQTPSHQVTQMGQEVILRCVPISNHLYFYWYRQILGQKVEFLVSFYNNEISEKSEIFDDQFSVERPDGSNFTLKIRSTKLEDSAMYFCASSWDRTSNQPQHFGDGTRLSIL.

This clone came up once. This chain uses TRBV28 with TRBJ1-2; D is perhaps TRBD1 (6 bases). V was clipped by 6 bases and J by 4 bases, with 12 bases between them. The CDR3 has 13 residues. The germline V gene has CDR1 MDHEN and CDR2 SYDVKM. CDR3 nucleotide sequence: TGTGCCAGCAGCTCTGGACAGCCCTATGGCTACACCTTC. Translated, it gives CASSSGQPYGYTF.

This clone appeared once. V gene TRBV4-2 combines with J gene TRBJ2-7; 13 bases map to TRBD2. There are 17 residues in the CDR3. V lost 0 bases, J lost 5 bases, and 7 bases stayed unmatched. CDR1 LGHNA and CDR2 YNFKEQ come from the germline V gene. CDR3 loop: CASSQELAGGQVHEQYF. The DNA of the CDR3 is TGTGCCAGCAGCCAAGAACTAGCGGGGGGGCAAGTCCACGAGCAGTACTTC.

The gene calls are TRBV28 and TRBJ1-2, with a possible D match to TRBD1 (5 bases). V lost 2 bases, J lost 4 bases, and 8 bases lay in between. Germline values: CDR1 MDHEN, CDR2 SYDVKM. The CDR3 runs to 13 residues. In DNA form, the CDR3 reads TGTGCCAGCAGTTTAGTGGGGGGCTATGGCTACACCTTC. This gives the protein CASSLVGGYGYTF.

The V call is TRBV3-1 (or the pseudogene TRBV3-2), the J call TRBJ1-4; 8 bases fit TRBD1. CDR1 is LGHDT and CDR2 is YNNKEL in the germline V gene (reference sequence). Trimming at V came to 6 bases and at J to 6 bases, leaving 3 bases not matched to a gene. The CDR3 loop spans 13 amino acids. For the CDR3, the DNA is TGTGCCAGCAGTTCACAGGGGGATGAAAAACTGTTTTTT. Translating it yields CASSSQGDEKLFF.

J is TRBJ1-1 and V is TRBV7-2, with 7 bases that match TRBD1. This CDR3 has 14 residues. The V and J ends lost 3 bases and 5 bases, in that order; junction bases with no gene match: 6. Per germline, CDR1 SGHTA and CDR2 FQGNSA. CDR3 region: CASSFPQGVTEAFF. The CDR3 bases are TGTGCCAGCAGCTTTCCTCAGGGGGTGACTGAAGCTTTCTTT.

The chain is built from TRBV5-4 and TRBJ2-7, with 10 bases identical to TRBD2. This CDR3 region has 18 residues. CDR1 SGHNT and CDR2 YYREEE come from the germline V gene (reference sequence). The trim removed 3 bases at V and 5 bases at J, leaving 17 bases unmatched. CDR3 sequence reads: CASSSLLAGGLRGHEQYF. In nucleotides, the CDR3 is TGTGCCAGCAGCTCACTGTTAGCGGGGGGCTTAAGGGGCCACGAGCAGTACTTC.

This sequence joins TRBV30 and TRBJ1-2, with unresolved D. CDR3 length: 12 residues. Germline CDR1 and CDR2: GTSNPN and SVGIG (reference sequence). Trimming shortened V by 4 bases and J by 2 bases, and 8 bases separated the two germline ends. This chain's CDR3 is CAWKLANYGYTF. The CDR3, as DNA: TGTGCCTGGAAGCTCGCGAACTATGGCTACACCTTC.

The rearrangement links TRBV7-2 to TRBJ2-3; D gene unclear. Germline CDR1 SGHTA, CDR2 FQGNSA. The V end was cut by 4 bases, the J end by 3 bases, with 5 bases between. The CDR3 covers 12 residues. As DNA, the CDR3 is TGTGCCAGCAGCTCCTTTACAGATACGCAGTATTTT. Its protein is CASSSFTDTQYF. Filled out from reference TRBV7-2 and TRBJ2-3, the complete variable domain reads GAGVSQSPSNKVTEKGKDVELRCDPISGHTALYWYRQSLGQGLEFLIYFQGNSAPDKSGLPSDRFSAERTGGSVSTLTIQRTQQEDSAVYLCASSSFTDTQYFGPGTRLTVL.

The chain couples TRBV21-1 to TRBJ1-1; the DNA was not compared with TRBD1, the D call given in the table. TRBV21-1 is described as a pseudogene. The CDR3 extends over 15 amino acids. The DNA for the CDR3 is TGTGCCAGCAGCAAAGTGGCAAGTTCGAACACTGAAGCTTTCTTT. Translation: CASSKVASSNTEAFF.

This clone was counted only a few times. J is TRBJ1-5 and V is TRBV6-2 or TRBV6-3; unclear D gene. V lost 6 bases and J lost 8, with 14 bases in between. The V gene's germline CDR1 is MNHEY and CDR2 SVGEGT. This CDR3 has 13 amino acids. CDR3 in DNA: TGTGCCAGCAGCCCCCTGCCCGGGAAGCCCCAGCATTTT. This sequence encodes CASSPLPGKPQHF.

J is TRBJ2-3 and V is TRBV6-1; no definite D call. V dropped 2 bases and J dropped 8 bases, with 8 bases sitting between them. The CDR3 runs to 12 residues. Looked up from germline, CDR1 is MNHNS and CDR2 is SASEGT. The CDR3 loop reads CASSENYLTQYF. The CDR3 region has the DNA TGTGCCAGCAGTGAAAACTATCTTACGCAGTATTTT.

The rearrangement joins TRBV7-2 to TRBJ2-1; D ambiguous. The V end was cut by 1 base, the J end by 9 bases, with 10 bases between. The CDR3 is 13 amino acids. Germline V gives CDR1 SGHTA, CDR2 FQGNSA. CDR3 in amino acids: CASSLDYWVEQFF. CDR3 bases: TGTGCCAGCAGCTTAGACTATTGGGTTGAGCAGTTCTTC. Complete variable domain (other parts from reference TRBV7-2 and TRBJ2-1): GAGVSQSPSNKVTEKGKDVELRCDPISGHTALYWYRQSLGQGLEFLIYFQGNSAPDKSGLPSDRFSAERTGGSVSTLTIQRTQQEDSAVYLCASSLDYWVEQFFGPGTRLTVL.